Below, 18 T cell receptor beta chains from the same sample are listed, as sequenced in a study of cytotoxic CD8 clonotypes in ibrutinib-treated CLL. Generated by immunoSEQ multiplex PCR, the TCRdb table keeps only in-frame clones and is missing some. Among about 160,000 clones, about four fifths were seen once, and the ten largest hold roughly 2%. The sample in question was PBMCs, obtained after 12 months of ibrutinib treatment. The receptors originated from a human donor with chronic lymphocytic leukemia.

The genes are TRBV7-9 and TRBJ2-4; 11 bases agree with TRBD2. Germline CDR1 reads SEHNR; CDR2 reads FQNEAQ (reference sequence). This CDR3 spans 15 amino acids. The J segment lost 6 bases and the V segment lost 5 bases, leaving 6 bases of the junction unmatched. The CDR3 bases are TGTGCCAGCAGCATTAGCGGGGGGGCGAGAAACATTCAGTACTTC. Translated, it gives CASSISGGARNIQYF.

The J gene is TRBJ2-5, the V gene TRBV6-6, with D possibly TRBD1 on 5 matching bases. The germline V and J ends were trimmed by 6 bases and 5 bases, with 22 bases remaining between them. Germline CDR1 MNHNY, CDR2 SVGAGI (reference sequence). The CDR3 runs 16 residues. The CDR3 reads CASSHIVGVGRETQYF. CDR3 in DNA: TGTGCCAGCAGCCATATTGTAGGGGTCGGGCGGGAGACCCAGTACTTC.

This clone was found a few times. The J gene is TRBJ1-1, the V gene TRBV29-1; possible D gene TRBD1, 6 bases. Germline V gene sequence: CDR1 SQVTM, CDR2 ANQGSEA. This CDR3 has 11 residues. The V end was cut by 3 bases, the J end by 7 bases, with 9 bases between. Here the CDR3 DNA reads TGCAGCGTTGAGACAGGCCTTGAAGCTTTCTTT. Translation: CSVETGLEAFF.

This chain connects TRBV21-1 to TRBJ2-5; TRBD2 is the table's D call and was not checked against the DNA. TRBV21-1 corresponds to a pseudogene. The CDR3 length is 16 residues. CDR3 loop: CASSKILAGGEETQYF. The CDR3 region has the DNA TGTGCCAGCAGCAAAATTCTAGCGGGAGGGGAAGAGACCCAGTACTTC.

V gene TRBV9 combines with J gene TRBJ1-6; D is unclear. Trimming took 0 bases from V and 8 from J, leaving 6 bases between them. Per germline, CDR1 SGDLS and CDR2 YYNGEE. This CDR3 is built from 13 residues. CDR3 nucleotide sequence: TGTGCCAGCAGCGTAGGGATTGATTCACCCCTCCACTTT. This gives the protein CASSVGIDSPLHF.

The rearrangement joins TRBV9 to TRBJ1-2, with D possibly matching TRBD1 (6 bases). Per germline, CDR1 SGDLS and CDR2 YYNGEE. V was clipped by 0 bases and J by 7 bases, with 7 bases between them. The CDR3 is 12 amino acids. CDR3 sequence reads: CASSVGRGGYTF. The CDR3 nucleotides read TGTGCCAGCAGCGTAGGCAGGGGTGGCTACACCTTC.

The CDR3 bases are TGTGCAAGTCGCCCCAGGACTAGCGAGGACTACGAGCAGTACTTC. It specifies CASRPRTSEDYEQYF. This chain joins TRBV12-2 and TRBJ2-7; TRBD2, as called in the table, went unchecked against the DNA. TRBV12-2 is reported as a pseudogene. CDR3 length: 15 residues.

The chain combines TRBV5-4 with TRBJ2-1, with TRBD1 as a possible D gene (6 bases). Germline CDR1 is SGHNT and CDR2 is YYREEE (reference sequence). The germline V and J ends were trimmed by 1 base and 5 bases, with 13 bases remaining between them. This CDR3 is 15 amino acids long. CDR3 protein: CASSLTGTPNNEQFF. The CDR3 region has the DNA TGTGCCAGCAGCTTGACAGGGACCCCTAACAATGAGCAGTTCTTC.

The rearrangement joins TRBV11-3 to TRBJ2-3, with D possibly matching TRBD2 (5 bases). Germline-derived CDR1 and CDR2 are SGHNT and YENEEA. V lost 4 bases and J 5 bases, leaving 22 bases between the germline ends. The CDR3 is made up of 17 amino acids. This CDR3 is CASSWVGFGDRGDTQYF. The DNA for the CDR3 is TGTGCCAGCAGCTGGGTGGGTTTTGGGGATCGGGGAGATACGCAGTATTTT.

V is TRBV5-1 and J is TRBJ2-3; maybe TRBD2 (6 bases). Germline V gene data show CDR1 as SGHRS and CDR2 as YFSETQ. CDR3 length: 14 residues. V lost 4 bases, J lost 6 bases, and 15 bases lay in between. DNA of the CDR3: TGCGCCAGCAGCGTAGTGGCAGGGAGGGATACGCAGTATTTT. Its translation is CASSVVAGRDTQYF.

This clone has just one count. The chain joins TRBV7-2 to TRBJ2-7; unclear D gene. Trimming shortened V by 1 base and J by 0 bases, and 1 base separated the two germline ends. This CDR3 is 12 amino acids long. Germline loops: CDR1 SGHTA, CDR2 FQGNSA. Here the CDR3 reads CASSLGSYEQYF. In nucleotides, the CDR3 is TGTGCCAGCAGCTTAGGCTCCTACGAGCAGTACTTC.

This clone was counted a single time. The DNA for the CDR3 is TGTGCCACCAGCAGAGAGGTTTTCGTTCCGGGATCCCCTCGGGAGCTGTTTTTT. Translated, it gives CATSREVFVPGSPRELFF. The chain uses TRBV15 and TRBJ2-2; weak D call: TRBD2 (5 bases). Looked up from germline, CDR1 is LNHNV and CDR2 is YYDKDF (reference sequence). This CDR3 is built from 18 residues. V lost 0 bases, J lost 9 bases, and 23 bases lay in between. Complete variable domain (other parts from reference TRBV15 and TRBJ2-2): DAMVIQNPRYQVTQFGKPVTLSCSQTLNHNVMYWYQQKSSQAPKLLFHYYDKDFNNEADTPDNFQSRRPNTSFCFLDIRSPGLGDTAMYLCATSREVFVPGSPRELFFGEGSRLTVL.

The genes are TRBV9 and TRBJ2-5; D is undetermined. Germline V gene sequence: CDR1 SGDLS, CDR2 YYNGEE. CDR3 length equals 15 residues. Trimming left V 3 bases short and J 0 bases short, with 12 bases between. The CDR3 bases are TGTGCCAGCAGCGCCCATCCTTTGTACCAAGAGACCCAGTACTTC. Amino acids: CASSAHPLYQETQYF.

V usage is TRBV4-1 and J usage is TRBJ2-7; TRBD1 might be the D (6 bases). Germline V lookup: CDR1 MGHRA, CDR2 YSYEKL. Trimming stripped 0 bases from V and 0 bases from J, with 9 bases between. The CDR3 has 15 amino acids. CDR3 in amino acids: CASSQDRRGSYEQYF. CDR3 DNA: TGCGCCAGCAGCCAAGATCGCAGGGGCTCCTACGAGCAGTACTTC.

This clone was recorded a few times. This chain joins TRBV25-1 and TRBJ1-6, with 8 bases identical to TRBD1. V lost 1 base and J lost 14; bases outside the gene matches: 10. CDR1 is MGHDK, CDR2 SYGVNS, per germline. The CDR3 is 15 residues long. In DNA, the CDR3 is TGTGCCAGCAGTGAATTCCACGGACAGGGACAGGCCCTCCACTTT. Translating gives CASSEFHGQGQALHF.

The V and J genes are TRBV6-1 and TRBJ2-3, with D unclear. Germline assignment: CDR1 MNHNS and CDR2 SASEGT. V gave up 8 bases and J gave up 2 bases, with 8 bases separating them. The CDR3 totals 12 residues. DNA of the CDR3: TGTGCCAGCGACCGAGCCACAGATACGCAGTATTTT. It is translated as CASDRATDTQYF.

This chain uses TRBV5-6 with TRBJ2-3, with D unresolved. Germline CDR1 and CDR2: SGHDT and YYEEEE. CDR3 length: 13 residues. Trimming left V 4 bases short and J 1 base short, with 7 bases between. As DNA, the CDR3 is TGTGCCAGCAGCCTCCCGGGCACAGATACGCAGTATTTT. Its translation: CASSLPGTDTQYF.

J is TRBJ2-1 and V is TRBV20-1; D unresolved. The V gene lost 3 bases and the J gene lost 10 bases, with 10 bases spanning the gap. Germline V lookup: CDR1 DFQATT, CDR2 SNEGSKA (reference sequence). This CDR3 region has 11 residues. CDR3 DNA sequence: TGCAGTGCTAGGGCCCAGTTGGAGCAGTTCTTC. This codes for CSARAQLEQFF.